This T cell receptor beta chain stems from a study of patients and donors after allogeneic stem cell transplantation. Trimming took 1 base from V and 8 from J, leaving 6 bases between them. This CDR3 is built from 11 residues. Per germline, CDR1 SGHTA and CDR2 FQGNSA. This clonotype was seen more than once but under ten times. Using its own MiXCR run on the RT-PCR reads, TCRdb lists one record per CDR3 protein. The sample has roughly 940,000 distinct CDR3 sequences; approximately 19% are singletons. V and J are TRBV7-2 and TRBJ2-7; no firm D call. Sequencing was done on a sample of blood, either unsorted or a sorted T cell fraction (not recorded which). The TCR originated in a human donor who was either an allogeneic HSCT recipient or a stem cell or donor lymphocyte infusion donor (not recorded which). It is not recorded whose cells these are; they may come from a transplant donor. Here the CDR3 reads CASSLDQKQYF. In nucleotides, the CDR3 is TGTGCCAGCAGCTTAGATCAGAAGCAGTACTTC.